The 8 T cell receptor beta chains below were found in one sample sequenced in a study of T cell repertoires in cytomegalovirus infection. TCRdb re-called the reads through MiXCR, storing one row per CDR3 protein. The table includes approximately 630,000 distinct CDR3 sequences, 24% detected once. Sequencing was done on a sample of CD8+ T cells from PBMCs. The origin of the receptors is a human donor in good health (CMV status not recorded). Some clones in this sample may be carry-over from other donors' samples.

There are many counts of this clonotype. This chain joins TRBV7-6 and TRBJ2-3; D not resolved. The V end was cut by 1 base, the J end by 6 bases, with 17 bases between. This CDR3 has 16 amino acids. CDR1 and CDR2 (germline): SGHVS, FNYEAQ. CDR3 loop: CASSLGWSPQGDTQYF. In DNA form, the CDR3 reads TGTGCCAGCAGCTTAGGGTGGAGTCCACAAGGGGATACGCAGTATTTT.

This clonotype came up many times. The CDR3 DNA is TGTGCCAGCAGCTTTGGACTAGCGAGGGCTCAGGAGACCCAGTACTTC. Translated, it gives CASSFGLARAQETQYF. The rearrangement uses TRBV7-6 and TRBJ2-5; 9 bases align to TRBD2. V lost 3 bases and J lost 5; bases outside the gene matches: 10. Germline loops: CDR1 SGHVS, CDR2 FNYEAQ. The length of the CDR3 is 16 residues.

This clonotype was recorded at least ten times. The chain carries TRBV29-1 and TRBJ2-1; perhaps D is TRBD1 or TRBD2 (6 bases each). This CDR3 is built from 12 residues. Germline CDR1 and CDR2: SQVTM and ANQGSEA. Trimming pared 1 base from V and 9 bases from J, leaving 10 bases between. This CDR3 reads CSVEGRGAEQFF. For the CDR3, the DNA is TGCAGCGTTGAAGGGAGGGGGGCTGAGCAGTTCTTC.

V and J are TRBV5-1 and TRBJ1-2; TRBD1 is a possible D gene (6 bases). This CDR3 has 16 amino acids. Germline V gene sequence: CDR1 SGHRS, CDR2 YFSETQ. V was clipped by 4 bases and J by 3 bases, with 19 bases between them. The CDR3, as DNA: TGCGCCAGCAGCCAAGGACAGTACGGAGAGGACTATGGCTACACCTTC. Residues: CASSQGQYGEDYGYTF. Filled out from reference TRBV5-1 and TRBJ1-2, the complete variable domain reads KAGVTQTPRYLIKTRGQQVTLSCSPISGHRSVSWYQQTPGQGLQFLFEYFSETQRNKGNFPGRFSGRQFSNSRSEMNVSTLELGDSALYLCASSQGQYGEDYGYTFGSGTRLTVV.

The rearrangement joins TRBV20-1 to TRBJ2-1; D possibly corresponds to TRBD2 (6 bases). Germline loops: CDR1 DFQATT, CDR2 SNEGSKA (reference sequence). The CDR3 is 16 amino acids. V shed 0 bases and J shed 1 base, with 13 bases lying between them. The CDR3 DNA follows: TGCAGTGCTAGAGATTATGCGGGGCCTTCCTACAATGAGCAGTTCTTC. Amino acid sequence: CSARDYAGPSYNEQFF.

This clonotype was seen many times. The CDR3 bases are TGTGCCAGCGCCCCCGGGTCCCAGACAGCAAGCTACAATGAGCAGTTCTTC. Translated: CASAPGSQTASYNEQFF. The gene calls are TRBV7-3 and TRBJ2-1; D is possibly TRBD1 (5 bases). Trimming cost V 8 bases and J 3 bases, with 23 bases left between them. CDR3 length: 17 residues. The V gene's germline CDR1 is SGHTA and CDR2 FQGTGA.

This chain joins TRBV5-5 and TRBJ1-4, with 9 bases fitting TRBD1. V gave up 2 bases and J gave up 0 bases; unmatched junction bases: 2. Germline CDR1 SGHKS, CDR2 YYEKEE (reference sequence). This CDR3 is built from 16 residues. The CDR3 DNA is TGTGCCAGCAGCTTCAGACAGGGGGCAACTAATGAAAAACTGTTTTTT. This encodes CASSFRQGATNEKLFF. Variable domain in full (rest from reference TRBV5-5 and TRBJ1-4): DAGVTQSPTHLIKTRGQQVTLRCSPISGHKSVSWYQQVLGQGPQFIFQYYEKEERGRGNFPDRFSARQFPNYSSELNVNALLLGDSALYLCASSFRQGATNEKLFFGSGTQLSVL.

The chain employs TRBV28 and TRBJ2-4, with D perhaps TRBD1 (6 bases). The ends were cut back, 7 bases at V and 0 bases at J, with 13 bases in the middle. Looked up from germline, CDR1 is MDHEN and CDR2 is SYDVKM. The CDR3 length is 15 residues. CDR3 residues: CASKVGTLAKNIQYF. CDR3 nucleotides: TGTGCCAGCAAAGTGGGGACACTAGCCAAAAACATTCAGTACTTC. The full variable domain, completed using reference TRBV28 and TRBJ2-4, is DVKVTQSSRYLVKRTGEKVFLECVQDMDHENMFWYRQDPGLGLRLIYFSYDVKMKEKGDIPEGYSVSREKKERFSLILESASTNQTSMYLCASKVGTLAKNIQYFGAGTRLSVL.